These 5 T cell receptor beta chains were sequenced from one sample in a study of chemoradiotherapy in HPV16-positive cancers. TCRdb's table, derived via immunoSEQ multiplex PCR, lists solely in-frame clones and lacks some. The table shows 55,000 to 85,000 clones, with roughly 90% occurring only once. The sequencing used blood, collected from a patient who underwent chemoradiotherapy. The receptors here all came from a human donor with HPV-associated anogenital cancer.

The chain recombines TRBV27 with TRBJ2-1, with 8 nucleotides matching TRBD2. The CDR3 has 15 amino acids. From germline, CDR1 is MNHEY and CDR2 SMNVEV (reference sequence). The ends lost 4 bases at V and 9 bases at J; junction bases unmatched: 11. The DNA of the CDR3 is TGTGCCAGCAGTTCTCCGGGACTAGGGGTTCTTGAGCAGTTCTTC. Protein sequence: CASSSPGLGVLEQFF.

This chain connects TRBV5-8 to TRBJ1-3; D possibly corresponds to TRBD1 (5 bases). Between the trimmed V and J ends, which lost 4 bases and 4 bases, there was a span of 21 bases. The germline V gene encodes CDR1 SGHTS and CDR2 YDEGEE. The CDR3 contains 17 residues. The DNA for the CDR3 is TGTGCCAGCAGCCTCGGCCCGGGACGGAGATCGGGAAACACCATATATTTT. Amino acid sequence: CASSLGPGRRSGNTIYF. Supplemented by reference TRBV5-8 and TRBJ1-3, the full variable domain reads EAGVTQSPTHLIKTRGQQATLRCSPISGHTSVYWYQQALGLGLQFLLWYDEGEERNRGNFPPRFSGRQFPNYSSELNVNALELEDSALYLCASSLGPGRRSGNTIYFGEGSWLTVV.

This chain uses TRBV7-9 with TRBJ2-6; no definite D call. Germline CDR1 SEHNR, CDR2 FQNEAQ (reference sequence). This CDR3 is built from 12 residues. V lost 7 bases to trimming and J lost 0 bases, with 1 base between them. The CDR3: CASNSGANVLTF. The CDR3 DNA reads TGTGCCAGCAACTCTGGGGCCAACGTCCTGACTTTC.

The chain recombines TRBV29-1 with TRBJ2-3; 8 positions match TRBD1. CDR3 size: 14 residues. Trimming at V came to 6 bases and at J to 1 base, leaving 6 bases not matched to a gene. Germline V gene sequence: CDR1 SQVTM, CDR2 ANQGSEA. CDR3: CSVRRGQGTDTQYF. CDR3 sequence (DNA): TGCAGCGTCCGTAGGGGACAGGGCACAGATACGCAGTATTTT.

This sequence joins TRBV29-1 and TRBJ2-1; D possibly corresponds to TRBD2 (6 bases). Trimming pared 8 bases from V and 10 bases from J, leaving 12 bases between. Germline V lookup: CDR1 SQVTM, CDR2 ANQGSEA. The CDR3 spans 10 residues. Written as DNA, the CDR3 is TGCAGCCTCGGAGGGGCAGAGCAGTTCTTC. Translating gives CSLGGAEQFF.